Following are 28 T cell receptor beta chains from one sample sequenced in a study of PD-1 blockade in classical Hodgkin lymphoma. Patients all relapsed after autologous stem cell transplantation, and there was variation in brentuximab vedotin exposure. Assay used: immunoSEQ multiplex PCR; TCRdb lists only in-frame clones, some missing. The sample has roughly 47,000 clones; around 80% are singletons. This material consisted of peripheral blood mononuclear cells (PBMCs), taken before the second cycle of nivolumab. Every receptor here comes from a human donor with classical Hodgkin lymphoma.

This chain joins TRBV5-1 and TRBJ2-3; a possible D gene is TRBD2 (6 bases). This CDR3 region has 12 residues. The germline V gene encodes CDR1 SGHRS and CDR2 YFSETQ. Trimming took 5 bases from V and 5 from J, leaving 9 bases between them. CDR3 in amino acids: CASSSSGDTQYF. The CDR3, as DNA: TGCGCCAGCAGTAGTAGCGGAGATACGCAGTATTTT.

The J gene is TRBJ1-5, the V gene TRBV6-4; D is ambiguous. The V end was cut by 5 bases, the J end by 2 bases, with 7 bases between. Per the germline V gene, CDR1 is MRHNA and CDR2 is SNTAGT. This CDR3 has 13 amino acids. Here the CDR3 DNA reads TGTGCCAGCAGTCTCTTTGGCAATCAGCCCCAGCATTTT. Translation: CASSLFGNQPQHF.

This chain joins TRBV11-2 and TRBJ2-3; D may be TRBD1 (6 bases). CDR1 and CDR2 from the germline V gene are SGHAT and FQNNGV. The CDR3 is 13 amino acids. The ends were cut back, 0 bases at V and 6 bases at J, with 7 bases in the middle. The CDR3 loop is CASSLDQGDTQYF. CDR3 bases: TGTGCCAGCAGCTTAGATCAGGGGGATACGCAGTATTTT.

J is TRBJ1-6 and V is TRBV4-2, with D unclear. This CDR3 spans 18 amino acids. V shed 1 base and J shed 7 bases, with 20 bases lying between them. Germline assignment: CDR1 LGHNA and CDR2 YNFKEQ. In DNA form, the CDR3 reads TGTGCCAGCAGCCAAGGAATTGACCTCCCCGGGGAAAATTCACCCCTCCACTTT. It specifies CASSQGIDLPGENSPLHF.

This sequence joins TRBV28 and TRBJ2-7, with 10 bases lining up with TRBD1. Germline V CDR1 and CDR2: MDHEN, SYDVKM. Germline trimming cut 10 bases from V and 3 bases from J; bases unmatched to any gene: 6. The CDR3 covers 13 residues. This chain's CDR3 is CATWDRGGYEQYF. CDR3 DNA sequence: TGTGCCACCTGGGACAGGGGAGGCTACGAGCAGTACTTC.

The rearrangement links TRBV2 to TRBJ1-3; D might be TRBD1 (5 bases). The CDR3 covers 17 residues. The germline CDR1 and CDR2 sequences are SNHLY and FYNNEI. V was pared by 2 bases and J by 0 bases, with 14 bases between. The CDR3 loop is CASSERGGLSSGNTIYF. CDR3 bases: TGTGCCAGCAGTGAAAGGGGAGGACTCTCCTCTGGAAACACCATATATTTT.

This clone was seen just once. The chain employs TRBV7-2 and TRBJ2-7; 10 nucleotides line up with TRBD1. Germline V CDR1 and CDR2: SGHTA, FQGNSA. V lost 6 bases, J lost 0 bases, and 5 bases stayed unmatched. There are 15 residues in the CDR3. CDR3 sequence (DNA): TGTGCCAGCAGGTATCGGACAGGGGGCTCCTACGAGCAGTACTTC. It encodes CASRYRTGGSYEQYF.

The chain joins TRBV7-2 to TRBJ2-3; no clear D gene. The V and J ends lost 2 bases and 2 bases respectively, with 14 bases between them. This CDR3 has 16 residues. Germline-derived CDR1 and CDR2 are SGHTA and FQGNSA. CDR3 nucleotide sequence: TGTGCCAGCAGCTTAATAGGTAGGAGCTACACAGATACGCAGTATTTT. Encoded protein: CASSLIGRSYTDTQYF.

This clone has more than one count but fewer than ten. J is TRBJ2-1 and V is TRBV19; TRBD2 matches 12 bases. The germline V gene has CDR1 LNHDA and CDR2 SQIVND (reference sequence). The V segment lost 11 bases and the J segment 7 bases; nucleotides outside the gene matches: 6. The CDR3 is 13 amino acids. The CDR3 DNA sequence: TGTGCCCGAAAAGGACTAGCGGGGAATGAGCAGTTCTTC. This encodes CARKGLAGNEQFF.

A few counts support this clone. This sequence joins TRBV5-4 and TRBJ1-1; D not certain. The V and J ends lost 3 bases and 0 bases respectively, with 15 bases between them. The CDR3 totals 16 residues. Germline loops: CDR1 SGHNT, CDR2 YYREEE (reference sequence). DNA for the CDR3: TGTGCCAGCAGCTATGGTAGGCAGGTCATGAACACTGAAGCTTTCTTT. As protein: CASSYGRQVMNTEAFF.

The DNA for the CDR3 is TGTGCCAGCAGTTATTATCGGTTAGGGGGCTACACCTTC. Translation: CASSYYRLGGYTF. The chain joins TRBV6-5 to TRBJ1-2; no reliable D call. Trimming left V 3 bases short and J 8 bases short, with 13 bases between. This CDR3 is 13 amino acids long. Per germline, CDR1 MNHEY and CDR2 SVGAGI.

The V and J genes are TRBV10-3 and TRBJ2-5; D gene uncertain. V was pared by 9 bases and J by 9 bases, with 14 bases between. The CDR3 extends over 11 amino acids. The V gene's germline CDR1 is ENHRY and CDR2 SYGVKD. The CDR3 loop reads CAIASGWAQYF. CDR3 nucleotide sequence: TGTGCCATTGCTTCCGGGTGGGCCCAGTACTTC.

The J gene is TRBJ2-1, the V gene TRBV11-2, with D uncertain. This CDR3 has 13 residues. The germline V and J ends were trimmed by 0 bases and 7 bases, with 7 bases remaining between them. CDR1 and CDR2 from the germline V gene are SGHAT and FQNNGV. The CDR3 nucleotides are TGTGCCAGCAGCTTAGATACGGCGAATGAGCAGTTCTTC. Protein product: CASSLDTANEQFF.

V is TRBV7-9 and J is TRBJ2-6; D is unclear. V was trimmed by 1 base and J by 0 bases, leaving 1 base between them. This CDR3 has 14 residues. CDR1 SEHNR and CDR2 FQNEAQ come from the germline V gene (reference sequence). The CDR3 here is CASSLVSGANVLTF. As DNA, the CDR3 is TGTGCCAGCAGCTTAGTCTCTGGGGCCAACGTCCTGACTTTC. The full variable domain, its missing parts supplied by reference TRBV7-9 and TRBJ2-6, is DTGVSQNPRHKITKRGQNVTFRCDPISEHNRLYWYRQTLGQGPEFLTYFQNEAQLEKSRLLSDRFSAERPKGSFSTLEIQRTEQGDSAMYLCASSLVSGANVLTFGAGSRLTVL.

The rearrangement links TRBV9 to TRBJ1-5; no firm D call. Germline assignment: CDR1 SGDLS and CDR2 YYNGEE. The CDR3 has 15 residues. V dropped 0 bases and J dropped 0 bases, with 7 bases sitting between them. The chain's CDR3 is CASSVDGYSNQPQHF. The CDR3 coding sequence is TGTGCCAGCAGCGTAGATGGTTATAGCAATCAGCCCCAGCATTTT.

As DNA, the CDR3 is TGTGCCAGCAGCCTGGACACAAACACCGGGGAGCTGTTTTTT. It encodes CASSLDTNTGELFF. The chain joins TRBV28 to TRBJ2-2; D might be TRBD1 (5 bases). The CDR3 totals 14 residues. V was shortened by 6 bases and J by 2 bases, with 10 bases between the two germline ends. Germline lookup yields CDR1 MDHEN and CDR2 SYDVKM.

The chain combines TRBV5-4 with TRBJ1-6; 9 bases match TRBD1. V shed 4 bases, J shed 9 bases, and the junction held 5 bases outside the gene matches. Germline CDR1 reads SGHNT; CDR2 reads YYREEE (reference sequence). This CDR3 region has 14 residues. The CDR3 DNA reads as TGTGCCAGCAGCGGACAGGGGTCAACTTCACCCCTCCACTTT. It is translated as CASSGQGSTSPLHF.

This chain joins TRBV2 and TRBJ2-5; tentative D call: TRBD1 (6 bases). Between the trimmed V and J ends, which lost 3 bases and 2 bases, there was a span of 13 bases. Germline V gene sequence: CDR1 SNHLY, CDR2 FYNNEI. This CDR3 is 15 amino acids long. The CDR3 loop reads CASSEITGRQETQYF. In DNA, the CDR3 is TGTGCCAGCAGTGAGATTACAGGGAGACAAGAGACCCAGTACTTC.

A note on this clone: The identical CDR3 is also encoded by other nucleotide sequences in the sample. This chain joins TRBV18 and TRBJ1-2; 9 bases agree with TRBD1. CDR3 length equals 14 residues. V was pared by 3 bases and J by 2 bases, with 1 base of the junction left unmatched. Germline V gene data show CDR1 as KGHSH and CDR2 as LQKENI. DNA for the CDR3: TGTGCCAGCTCACCGGGACAGGGAAACTATGGCTACACCTTC. This encodes CASSPGQGNYGYTF.

V gene TRBV30 combines with J gene TRBJ1-4; D remains ambiguous. The germline V gene encodes CDR1 GTSNPN and CDR2 SVGIG (reference sequence). V was cut by 2 bases and J by 2 bases, with 6 bases left in between. This CDR3 is 13 amino acids long. DNA for the CDR3: TGTGCCTGGAGTCGGGAGACTAATGAAAAACTGTTTTTT. Its protein product is CAWSRETNEKLFF. The full variable domain, its missing parts supplied by reference TRBV30 and TRBJ1-4, is SQTIHQWPATLVQPVGSPLSLECTVEGTSNPNLYWYRQAAGRGLQLLFYSVGIGQISSEVPQNLSASRPQDRQFILSSKKLLLSDSGFYLCAWSRETNEKLFFGSGTQLSVL.

The chain links TRBV9 to TRBJ2-3, with no clear D. Deletions cut 0 bases from V and 1 base from J, with 6 bases between. The CDR3 length is 14 residues. The V gene's germline CDR1 is SGDLS and CDR2 YYNGEE. In DNA, the CDR3 is TGTGCCAGCAGCGTAGCCCTGGGCACAGATACGCAGTATTTT. Encoded protein: CASSVALGTDTQYF. Supplemented by reference TRBV9 and TRBJ2-3, the full variable domain reads DSGVTQTPKHLITATGQRVTLRCSPRSGDLSVYWYQQSLDQGLQFLIQYYNGEERAKGNILERFSAQQFPDLHSELNLSSLELGDSALYFCASSVALGTDTQYFGPGTRLTVL.

The DNA of the CDR3 is TGTGCCAGTGGGGGGATTTCAAGCACAGATACGCAGTATTTT. Protein sequence: CASGGISSTDTQYF. This chain connects TRBV19 to TRBJ2-3, with a possible D match to TRBD2 (6 bases). This CDR3 has 14 amino acids. In germline, CDR1 is LNHDA, CDR2 SQIVND (reference sequence). The V end lost 8 bases, the J end lost 0 bases, and 12 bases lay between the germline ends.

The chain joins TRBV11-3 to TRBJ2-7; tentatively, D is TRBD1 or TRBD2 (5 bases each). The CDR3 is made up of 14 amino acids. Germline lookup yields CDR1 SGHNT and CDR2 YENEEA. Trimming shortened V by 5 bases and J by 0 bases, and 11 bases separated the two germline ends. CDR3 DNA: TGTGCCAGCAGCCCCGGGGCGGGCTCCTACGAGCAGTACTTC. Protein product: CASSPGAGSYEQYF.

The chain combines TRBV5-8 with TRBJ2-1, with D possibly matching TRBD1 (5 bases). The germline V and J ends were trimmed by 5 bases and 8 bases, with 26 bases remaining between them. This CDR3 has 17 residues. The germline V gene has CDR1 SGHTS and CDR2 YDEGEE. CDR3 sequence reads: CASRTWGSVSSSDEQFF. CDR3 DNA: TGTGCCAGCAGAACCTGGGGCAGTGTGAGTTCGTCGGATGAGCAGTTCTTC.

This clone has just one count. The rearrangement uses TRBV11-3 and TRBJ1-1; D might be TRBD1 (5 bases). The V gene lost 2 bases and the J gene lost 4 bases, with 8 bases spanning the gap. Per germline, CDR1 SGHNT and CDR2 YENEEA. The CDR3 runs 13 residues. CDR3 coding DNA: TGTGCCAGCAGCTTAATGGGGGGCACTGAAGCTTTCTTT. It yields the protein CASSLMGGTEAFF.

The chain recombines TRBV25-1 with TRBJ1-1; the match to TRBD1 covers 12 bases. The V gene's germline CDR1 is MGHDK and CDR2 SYGVNS. The J segment lost 1 base and the V segment lost 1 base, leaving 1 base of the junction unmatched. The CDR3 extends over 16 amino acids. CDR3 coding DNA: TGTGCCAGCAGTGAATTGGGACAGGGGGCGAACACTGAAGCTTTCTTT. Amino acid sequence: CASSELGQGANTEAFF.

This chain's CDR3 is CASSFWTATPEGYEKLFF. CDR3 in DNA: TGTGCCAGCAGTTTTTGGACAGCCACCCCCGAGGGGTATGAAAAACTGTTTTTT. The V and J genes are TRBV28 and TRBJ1-4, with a weak D call TRBD1 (6 bases). The CDR3 loop spans 18 amino acids. Trimming took off 3 bases at V and 6 bases at J, with 23 bases between the two ends. Germline V gene data show CDR1 as MDHEN and CDR2 as SYDVKM.

The rearrangement links TRBV5-1 to TRBJ2-1; 8 bases match TRBD1. Looked up from germline, CDR1 is SGHRS and CDR2 is YFSETQ. There are 15 residues in the CDR3. With 4 bases clipped from V and 2 bases from J, the junction kept 5 bases outside the gene matches. The CDR3 spells CASSEMTGAYNEQFF. Written as DNA, the CDR3 is TGCGCCAGCAGCGAAATGACAGGGGCCTACAATGAGCAGTTCTTC.